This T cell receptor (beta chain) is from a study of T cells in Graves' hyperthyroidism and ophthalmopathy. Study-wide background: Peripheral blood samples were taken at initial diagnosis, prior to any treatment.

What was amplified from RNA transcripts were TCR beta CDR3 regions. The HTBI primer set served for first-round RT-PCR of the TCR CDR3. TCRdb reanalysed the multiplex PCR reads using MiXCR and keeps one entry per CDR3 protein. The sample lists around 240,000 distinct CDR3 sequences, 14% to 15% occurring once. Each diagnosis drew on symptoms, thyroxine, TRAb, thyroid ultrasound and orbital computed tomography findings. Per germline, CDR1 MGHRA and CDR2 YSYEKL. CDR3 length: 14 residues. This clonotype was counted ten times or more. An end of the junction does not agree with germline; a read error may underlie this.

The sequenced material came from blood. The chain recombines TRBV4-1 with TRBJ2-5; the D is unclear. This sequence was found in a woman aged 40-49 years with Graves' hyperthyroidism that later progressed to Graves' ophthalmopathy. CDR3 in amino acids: CASTSRHPQQTQYF. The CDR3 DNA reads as TGCGCCAGCACCTCCCGACACCCCCAACAGACCCAGTACTTC.